This T cell receptor beta chain was captured in a study of blood T cell repertoires in COVID-19. Repertoires were generated with immunoSEQ multiplex PCR, while TCRdb's copy carries only in-frame clones and drops some. The sample shows 110,000 or so clones, 84% of them seen only once. Per the germline V gene, CDR1 is SGDLS and CDR2 is YYNGEE. The CDR3 is 14 amino acids. Trimming pared 2 bases from V and 6 bases from J, leaving 14 bases between. Sequencing was carried out using peripheral blood. The TCR sequence derives from a middle-aged woman with acute or convalescent COVID-19. The rearrangement joins TRBV9 to TRBJ1-2; D is unresolved. In DNA, the CDR3 is TGTGCCAGCAGCGTCGGATTGGAGGGAAATGGCTACACCTTC. The encoded protein is CASSVGLEGNGYTF.